Below are 28 T cell receptor beta chains sequenced from a single sample in a study of T cells in women clearing cervical HPV infection. The assay was immunoSEQ multiplex PCR, and TCRdb's table has in-frame clones only and misses some. The sample table includes 20,000 to 25,000 clones. The sequenced sample consisted of blood buffy coat. These receptors were obtained from a woman aged 18 to 75 with a cervical HPV16 infection that either progressed to CIN3+ or cleared (not recorded which).

Regarding this clone: Read sequence stops 3 residues before the CDR3 end, and the germline J gene provides the missing end. The chain employs TRBV6-2 or TRBV6-3 and TRBJ2-7, with TRBD2 as a possible D gene (5 bases). The CDR3 is 15 amino acids. Trimming removed 2 bases from V and 2 bases from J, with 13 bases in between. Per the germline V gene, CDR1 is MNHEY and CDR2 is SVGEGT. The covered CDR3 bases are TGTGCCAGCAGTTACGGTGACTACCCAACCTACGAG. Amino acids: CASSYGDYPTYE. The CDR3 as a whole reads CASSYGDYPTYEQYF.

Of note for this clone: The sequenced fragment ends 3 residues before the CDR3 boundary, so the rest is inferred from the germline J gene. V is TRBV19 and J is TRBJ1-1; D remains unclear. The CDR3 covers 12 residues. CDR1 and CDR2 from the germline V gene are LNHDA and SQIVND (reference sequence). The V end was cut by 6 bases, the J end by 0 bases, with 5 bases between. Incomplete CDR3 DNA: TGTGCCAGTAGAAATATGAACACTGAA. Its translation is CASRNMNTE. The full-length CDR3 reads as CASRNMNTEAFF.

To note about this clone: The CDR3 end falls 3 residues outside the read, so it is completed with the germline J gene. The chain recombines TRBV5-1 with TRBJ2-3; 9 bases are shared with TRBD2. From germline, CDR1 is SGHRS and CDR2 YFSETQ. With V trimmed by 0 bases and J by 3 bases, 17 bases remained unmatched. The CDR3 covers 20 residues. CDR3 DNA (partial): TGCGCCAGCAGCTTGGCCGAGGCGGGGGGGAAAATTAGGCCTACAGATACG. The encoded protein is CASSLAEAGGKIRPTDT. The complete CDR3 reads CASSLAEAGGKIRPTDTQYF.

Notes on this clone: The CDR3 goes on 3 residues after the read ends, and that part is filled in from the germline J gene. The J gene is TRBJ2-7, the V gene TRBV5-1; no definite D call. CDR1 and CDR2 from the germline V gene are SGHRS and YFSETQ. The CDR3 loop spans 15 amino acids. The V gene lost 4 bases and the J gene lost 0 bases, with 14 bases spanning the gap. CDR3 bases read: TGCGCCAGCAGCCCACAGACAAGAAACTCCTACGAG. Its protein is CASSPQTRNSYE. The CDR3 as a whole reads CASSPQTRNSYEQYF.

About this clone itself: The read halts 3 residues ahead of the CDR3 end, with the missing end drawn from the germline J gene. The genes are TRBV7-2 and TRBJ2-7; TRBD1 agrees at 7 bases. CDR1 is SGHTA and CDR2 is FQGNSA in the germline V gene. The CDR3 has 13 residues. V dropped 5 bases and J dropped 4; count of bases not matched to a gene: 5. The sequenced CDR3 bases are TGTGCCAGCAGCAGACAGGGCCGGTACGAG. It is translated as CASSRQGRYE. The whole CDR3 is CASSRQGRYEQYF.

To note about this clone: The read gets to within 3 residues of the CDR3 end, and the germline J gene fills in the rest. This chain joins TRBV10-3 and TRBJ1-1; 7 nucleotides line up with TRBD1. Germline CDR1 and CDR2: ENHRY and SYGVKD. CDR3 length equals 11 residues. CDR3 bases read: TGTGCCATCAGCCCGGGACAGGAA. Amino acid sequence: CAISPGQE. The complete CDR3 sequence is CAISPGQEAFF.

With regard to this clone: Sequencing ends 3 residues short of the CDR3 end; the germline J gene provides the rest. V and J are TRBV18 and TRBJ1-2; D is unclear. CDR3 size: 14 residues. The germline V gene has CDR1 KGHSH and CDR2 LQKENI. The CDR3 loop is CASSLPSGNYDYTF. CDR3 bases read: TGTGCCAGCTCATTGCCTAGCGGGAACTACGAC.

A word on this clone: One end of the junction varies from germline; a read error may be responsible. The read ends 3 residues before the CDR3 terminus; that terminus is restored from the germline J gene. Different DNA sequences within this sample yield the same CDR3. The genes are TRBV5-1 and TRBJ1-3, with 9 positions matching TRBD1. CDR3 size: 17 residues. Germline V gene data show CDR1 as SGHRS and CDR2 as YFSETQ. The sequenced part of the CDR3 DNA is TGCGCCAGCAGCTTCAGCACCGGGACAGGGAATGGAAACACA. This encodes CASSFSTGTGNGNT. The CDR3 in full is CASSFSTGTGNGNTIYF.

About this clone itself: Coverage ceases 3 residues before the CDR3 finishes, and the germline J gene fills in the end. V is TRBV30 and J is TRBJ2-3, with a tentative D call TRBD1 (6 bases). The germline V gene has CDR1 GTSNPN and CDR2 SVGIG (reference sequence). This CDR3 contains 14 residues. The CDR3 region is CAWSGGPYNQPQYF. The CDR3 DNA, read in part, is TGTGCCTGGAGTGGGGGGCCTTACAATCAGCCG. Full variable domain (missing parts from reference TRBV30 and TRBJ2-3): SQTIHQWPATLVQPVGSPLSLECTVEGTSNPNLYWYRQAAGRGLQLLFYSVGIGQISSEVPQNLSASRPQDRQFILSSKKLLLSDSGFYLCAWSGGPYNQPQYFGPGTRLTVL.

Turning to this clone: The CDR3 extends 3 residues past the end of the read, so its final part is completed from the germline J gene. The genes are TRBV30 and TRBJ2-2; 8 nucleotides align to TRBD1. Germline lookup yields CDR1 GTSNPN and CDR2 SVGIG (reference sequence). CDR3 size: 19 residues. Here the CDR3 reads CAWLDKTGVYAATNEKLFF. The covered CDR3 bases are TGTGCCTGGTTGGACAAGACAGGGGTTTATGCAGCAACTAATGAAAAG.

A remark on this clone: The read ends 3 residues early relative to the CDR3; the germline J gene fills the gap. The chain combines TRBV7-9 with TRBJ2-1; 9 positions agree with TRBD2. The V gene's germline CDR1 is SEHNR and CDR2 FQNEAQ (reference sequence). J gave up 8 bases and V 5 bases, and 10 bases lay outside the gene matches. The CDR3 loop spans 15 amino acids. CDR3 DNA (partial): TGTGCCAGCAGCCGCCGGGGGGCGGGAGGGTATGAG. Translated, it gives CASSRRGAGGYE. The complete CDR3 reads CASSRRGAGGYEQFF.

To note about this clone: The read ends 3 residues early relative to the CDR3; the germline J gene fills the gap. This chain joins TRBV18 and TRBJ1-2; a weak D match, TRBD1 (6 bases). There are 13 residues in the CDR3. Germline CDR1 reads KGHSH; CDR2 reads LQKENI. Partial CDR3 DNA: TGTGCCAGCTCACCGGGGGCCACAGATACC. It translates to CASSPGATDT. The complete CDR3 sequence is CASSPGATDTYTF.

Notes on this clone: The read stops 3 residues short of the end of the CDR3; the missing end is completed from the germline J gene. The rearrangement uses TRBV20-1 and TRBJ2-1; 11 positions match TRBD1. Germline-derived CDR1 and CDR2 are DFQATT and SNEGSKA (reference sequence). The J segment lost 8 bases and the V segment lost 6 bases, leaving 9 bases of the junction unmatched. This CDR3 has 14 amino acids. The chain's CDR3 is CSASKDRGLYEQFF. The sequenced part of the CDR3 DNA is TGCAGTGCCAGTAAGGACAGGGGGCTTTATGAG.

Of note for this clone: The read terminates 3 residues before the CDR3 end, so the remaining end is supplied by the germline J gene. The rearrangement joins TRBV19 to TRBJ2-1, with 12 bases aligning to TRBD2. There are 15 residues in the CDR3. Trimming cost V 3 bases and J 8 bases; bases outside gene matches: 5. Germline lookup yields CDR1 LNHDA and CDR2 SQIVND (reference sequence). CDR3 bases read: TGTGCCAGTAGTATTGCGACTAGCGGGAGATATGAG. Encoded protein: CASSIATSGRYE. From start to end, the CDR3 is CASSIATSGRYEQFF. The whole variable domain, remainder taken from reference TRBV19 and TRBJ2-1, is DGGITQSPKYLFRKEGQNVTLSCEQNLNHDAMYWYRQDPGQGLRLIYYSQIVNDFQKGDIAEGYSVSREKKESFPLTVTSAQKNPTAFYLCASSIATSGRYEQFFGPGTRLTVL.

Concerning this clone itself: Read data end 3 residues before the CDR3 end; the end is taken from the germline J gene. The chain has TRBV30 and TRBJ1-1, with 8 bases fitting TRBD1. The CDR3 loop spans 20 amino acids. The germline V gene encodes CDR1 GTSNPN and CDR2 SVGIG (reference sequence). V gave up 0 bases and J gave up 4 bases; unmatched junction bases: 22. The DNA read from the CDR3 is TGTGCCTGGAGTGTATTTGGCAGGGGGCAGCTACTAATCCAGAGCACTGAA. Encoded protein: CAWSVFGRGQLLIQSTE. The entire CDR3 sequence reads CAWSVFGRGQLLIQSTEAFF.

Details on this clone: The read ends 3 residues before the CDR3 terminus; that terminus is restored from the germline J gene. This chain joins TRBV20-1 and TRBJ1-5, with D uncertain. Trimming pared 4 bases from V and 6 bases from J, leaving 19 bases between. This CDR3 has 15 residues. Germline V gene lookup returns CDR1 DFQATT and CDR2 SNEGSKA (reference sequence). Incomplete CDR3 DNA: TGCAGTGCTACAGCCGGAGGGTCTCAGAGTCAGCCC. Translated: CSATAGGSQSQP. The full CDR3 protein is CSATAGGSQSQPQHF.

Turning to this clone: The read gets to within 3 residues of the CDR3 end, and the germline J gene fills in the rest. The chain uses TRBV19 and TRBJ1-2; D gene ambiguous. CDR1 is LNHDA, CDR2 SQIVND, per germline (reference sequence). This CDR3 has 12 residues. This CDR3 reads CASSRSKNIYTF. The sequenced CDR3 bases are TGTGCCAGTAGTAGAAGTAAAAACATC.

About this clone: From the germline J gene comes the end of the CDR3, since the read stops 3 residues before it. The chain combines TRBV12-3 or TRBV12-4 with TRBJ2-7, with 7 nucleotides matching TRBD2. The CDR3 extends over 15 amino acids. V was clipped by 10 bases and J by 2 bases; unmatched bases: 14. CDR3 loop: CAITGASGETYEQYF. The sequenced part of the CDR3 DNA is TGTGCCATCACTGGGGCTAGCGGAGAGACCTACGAG.

Note on this clone: The read ends 3 residues before the CDR3 terminus; that terminus is restored from the germline J gene. The same CDR3 also results from other DNA sequences found in this sample. This chain uses TRBV18 with TRBJ2-1; TRBD2 aligns across 8 bases. The trim removed 6 bases at V and 6 bases at J, leaving 19 bases unmatched. The CDR3 covers 18 residues. Looked up from germline, CDR1 is KGHSH and CDR2 is LQKENI. The sequenced part of the CDR3 DNA is TGTGCCAGCTCCCCCCGCTTGGTTTGGGCGGGAGGATCCAATGAG. This sequence encodes CASSPRLVWAGGSNE. The full CDR3 reads CASSPRLVWAGGSNEQFF.

With respect to this clone: From the germline J gene comes the end of the CDR3, since the read stops 3 residues before it. The rearrangement links TRBV5-1 to TRBJ2-7; D is unclear. CDR3 length equals 15 residues. Germline CDR1 reads SGHRS; CDR2 reads YFSETQ. Trimming removed 0 bases from V and 3 bases from J, with 13 bases in between. The CDR3 bases that were read are TGCGCCAGCAGCTTGGATGGTATGGGCAGCTACGAG. This encodes CASSLDGMGSYE. The CDR3 in full is CASSLDGMGSYEQYF.

About this clone itself: The CDR3 end is not reached by the read, which stops 3 residues before it; the germline J gene fills it in. The chain recombines TRBV11-3 with TRBJ1-4; TRBD1 might be the D (6 bases). The V gene lost 5 bases and the J gene lost 5 bases, with 15 bases spanning the gap. CDR1 and CDR2 from the germline V gene are SGHNT and YENEEA. The length of the CDR3 is 15 residues. Incomplete CDR3 DNA: TGTGCCAGCAGCACTCGACAGGCTCCCAATGAAAAA. Its translation: CASSTRQAPNEK. The whole CDR3 is CASSTRQAPNEKLFF.

As concerns this clone: The read terminates 3 residues ahead of where the CDR3 ends, so the germline J gene completes it. The rearrangement uses TRBV11-1 and TRBJ2-3, with 7 bases fitting TRBD1. Germline V gives CDR1 SGHAT, CDR2 FQDESV (reference sequence). V dropped 4 bases and J dropped 1; count of bases not matched to a gene: 5. This CDR3 is 15 amino acids long. CDR3 DNA (partial): TGTGCCAGCAGCTGGGGGACAGACCGCACAGATACG. Its translation is CASSWGTDRTDT. The whole CDR3 protein reads CASSWGTDRTDTQYF.

For this clone: The CDR3 extends 3 residues past the end of the read, so its final part is completed from the germline J gene. This sequence joins TRBV5-1 and TRBJ2-1; 7 bases align to TRBD2. Trimming at V came to 4 bases and at J to 6 bases, leaving 7 bases not matched to a gene. The germline V gene has CDR1 SGHRS and CDR2 YFSETQ. The CDR3 runs to 14 residues. The sequenced part of the CDR3 DNA is TGCGCCAGCAGCATTTCAGCGGGGATCAATGAG. Amino acids: CASSISAGINE. The full CDR3 is CASSISAGINEQFF.

Of note for this clone: The read halts 3 residues ahead of the CDR3 end, with the missing end drawn from the germline J gene. The chain joins TRBV7-3 to TRBJ2-3; D is possibly TRBD1 (5 bases). Germline values: CDR1 SGHTA, CDR2 FQGTGA. This CDR3 has 14 amino acids. The sequenced part of the CDR3 DNA is TGTGCCAGCAGCTCCTCTGCCGACAGATGGACG. This sequence encodes CASSSSADRWT. The CDR3 in its entirety is CASSSSADRWTQYF.

CDR3 region: CASSWDRSMMNTEAFF. CDR3 DNA (partial): TGTGCCAGTAGTTGGGACAGGTCAATGATGAACACTGAA. V is TRBV19 and J is TRBJ1-1; the match to TRBD1 covers 8 bases. The sequence runs out 3 residues before the end of the CDR3; the remainder is reconstructed from the germline J gene. V was clipped by 5 bases and J by 0 bases; unmatched bases: 8. The V gene's germline CDR1 is LNHDA and CDR2 SQIVND (reference sequence). There are 16 residues in the CDR3.

Concerning this clone itself: Read coverage stops 3 residues before the CDR3 terminus; the germline J gene supplies the remainder. The V call is TRBV20-1, the J call TRBJ2-7; D ambiguous. Germline CDR1 and CDR2: DFQATT and SNEGSKA (reference sequence). This CDR3 has 12 amino acids. V lost 6 bases and J 5 bases, leaving 14 bases between the germline ends. CDR3 bases read: TGCAGTGCAACCTCTAGATCCCACGAG. It encodes CSATSRSHE. The whole CDR3 sequence is CSATSRSHEQYF.

For this clone: From the germline J gene comes the end of the CDR3, since the read stops 3 residues before it. The V gene is TRBV4-1, the J gene TRBJ2-3; 9 nucleotides align to TRBD2. This CDR3 contains 17 residues. Germline V CDR1 and CDR2: MGHRA, YSYEKL. The V and J ends lost 0 bases and 3 bases, in that order; junction bases with no gene match: 7. CDR3 region: CASSQESVAGGTDTQYF. The sequenced CDR3 bases are TGCGCCAGCAGCCAAGAGAGTGTGGCGGGAGGGACAGATACG.

Points on this clone: The sequenced fragment ends 3 residues before the CDR3 boundary, so the rest is inferred from the germline J gene. The V call is TRBV19, the J call TRBJ2-2; 8 bases align to TRBD1. Per the germline V gene, CDR1 is LNHDA and CDR2 is SQIVND (reference sequence). The CDR3 is made up of 15 amino acids. V was clipped by 3 bases and J by 4 bases; unmatched bases: 4. CDR3: CASSMDRESTGELFF. The part of the CDR3 DNA that was read is TGTGCCAGTAGTATGGACAGGGAGAGCACCGGGGAG.